The following is a T cell receptor (beta chain) sequence with its context. As yet, its antigen is unknown. These data originate in a study of immune cell composition in non-small cell lung cancer. Here immunoSEQ multiplex PCR was the method, and the copy in TCRdb shows in-frame clones only, minus some. The sample contains 2,000 or so clones, about two thirds of which appear only once. Normal lung was taken at the farthest possible site, at least 3 cm from tumour. Findings and caveats of the study: Tumour-associated clones >0.5% occurred in 25% to 40% of adenocarcinomas, over 60% of squamous.

This receptor was identified in a human donor with non-small cell lung cancer. Input material: non-adjacent lung tissue.

CDR3 bases: TGCGCCAGCAGGGGGGGGGCGCAACGGGACACCGGGGAGCTGTTTTTT. Translation: CASRGGAQRDTGELFF. The rearrangement joins TRBV10-1 to TRBJ2-2, with a weak D call TRBD2 (7 bases). CDR1 WNHNN and CDR2 SYGVQD come from the germline V gene (reference sequence). The V and J ends lost 6 bases and 3 bases respectively, with 17 bases between them. CDR3 length: 16 residues.